Below, one T cell receptor beta chain is given with its context. What it binds is unknown. Since the CDR3 does not end with the conserved phenylalanine or tryptophan, this likely comes from a read error. This specimen belongs to a study of tumor-infiltrating lymphocytes in primary liver carcinoma. About the research overall: Staging placed the tumors at T1-T3 N0M0, and they measured about 4.2 to 10 cm across. Productive TCRbeta reads per sample were roughly 3.5 to 7.5 million, not differing by tissue.

Germline V CDR1 and CDR2: SGHNT, YENEEA. The ends were cut back, 5 bases at V and 3 bases at J, with 16 bases in the middle. The CDR3 contains 16 residues. Germline DNA was extracted alongside blood RNA, which was obtained from unsorted whole blood. Study observations and caveats: Tumors had a top-250-clone fraction that was significantly higher than blood (p = 0.039).

The input was 450 to 550 ng total RNA; TCR beta cDNA was made from it with a constant-region primer. ARM-PCR was slightly modified, and three nested multiplex PCR rounds with it gave rise to the TCR beta libraries. The first two PCR rounds used TRBV1-TRBV30 primers with a Cbeta primer, approximately 9 cycles each. TCRdb reprocessed the multiplex PCR reads with MiXCR, giving one entry per CDR3 protein. The table includes approximately 300,000 distinct CDR3 sequences, around three fifths detected once. The sequenced material came from peripheral blood. The receptor was isolated from a man in his forties or fifties with primary liver carcinoma and hepatitis B virus infection. The chain uses TRBV11-3 and TRBJ2-2; D assignment may be TRBD1 or TRBD2 (6 bases each). DNA for the CDR3: TGTGCCAGCAGCCAAGGGGGGACTGCGCACACCGGGGAGCTGTTTTTG. Amino acids: CASSQGGTAHTGELFL.